The sequence of this TCR beta chain was determined in a study of OX40 agonist ivuxolimab in advanced cancers. The CDR3 runs 14 residues. Trimming removed 1 base from V and 4 bases from J; junction bases left unmatched: 3. Germline CDR1 reads SEHNR; CDR2 reads FQNEAQ (reference sequence). TCRdb keeps only in-frame clones here, not all; method: immunoSEQ multiplex PCR. The sample yields 70,000 to 85,000 clones, 86% seen once. Remarks on this clone: Antigen: not known. This same CDR3 is encoded by further DNA sequences in the sample.

Study-level points and caveats: Still undetermined is the antigen specificity of the expanded peripheral T cells.

This receptor was taken from an adult with an advanced solid tumor such as melanoma, head and neck, liver or kidney cancer. The material sequenced was CD4+ or CD8+ T cells sorted from blood, taken in a trial of the OX40 agonist ivuxolimab. The gene calls are TRBV7-9 and TRBJ1-2; 7 bases are a match to TRBD1. The chain's CDR3 is CASSLGQGAYGYTF. CDR3 nucleotides: TGTGCCAGCAGCTTAGGACAGGGAGCCTATGGCTACACCTTC.